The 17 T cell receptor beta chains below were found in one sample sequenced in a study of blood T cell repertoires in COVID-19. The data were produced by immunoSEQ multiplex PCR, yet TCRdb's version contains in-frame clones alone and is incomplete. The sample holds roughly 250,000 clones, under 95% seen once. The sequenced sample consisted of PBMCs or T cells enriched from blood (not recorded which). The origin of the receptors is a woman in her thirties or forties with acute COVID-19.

This chain's CDR3 is CATSARTGERETQYF. Here the CDR3 DNA reads TGTGCCACCAGTGCCCGGACAGGGGAAAGGGAGACCCAGTACTTC. The chain links TRBV24-1 to TRBJ2-5; 9 bases are shared with TRBD1. Looked up from germline, CDR1 is KGHDR and CDR2 is SFDVKD. The CDR3 extends over 15 amino acids. The V gene end was trimmed by 5 bases and the J gene end by 5 bases; junction bases not matched to a gene: 8.

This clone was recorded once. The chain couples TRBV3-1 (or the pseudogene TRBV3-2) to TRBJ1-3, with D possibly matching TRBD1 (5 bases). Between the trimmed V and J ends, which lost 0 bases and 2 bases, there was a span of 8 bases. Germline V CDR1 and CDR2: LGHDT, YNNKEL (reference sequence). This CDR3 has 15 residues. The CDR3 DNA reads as TGTGCCAGCAGCCAAGATCTGGGGCCTGGAAACACCATATATTTT. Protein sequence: CASSQDLGPGNTIYF.

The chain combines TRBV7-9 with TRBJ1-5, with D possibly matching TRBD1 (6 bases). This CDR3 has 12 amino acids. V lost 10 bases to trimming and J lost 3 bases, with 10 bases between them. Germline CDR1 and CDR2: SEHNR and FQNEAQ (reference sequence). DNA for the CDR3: TGTGCCATACAGGGTCCCAATCAGCCCCAGCATTTT. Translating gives CAIQGPNQPQHF. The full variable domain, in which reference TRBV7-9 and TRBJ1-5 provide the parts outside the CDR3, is DTGVSQNPRHKITKRGQNVTFRCDPISEHNRLYWYRQTLGQGPEFLTYFQNEAQLEKSRLLSDRFSAERPKGSFSTLEIQRTEQGDSAMYLCAIQGPNQPQHFGDGTRLSIL.

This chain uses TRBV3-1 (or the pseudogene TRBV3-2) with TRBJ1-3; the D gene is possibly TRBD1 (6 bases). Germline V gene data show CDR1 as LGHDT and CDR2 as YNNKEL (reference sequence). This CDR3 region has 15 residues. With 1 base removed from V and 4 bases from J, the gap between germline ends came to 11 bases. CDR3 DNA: TGTGCCAGCAGCCAAGGACCACAGGGAGGAAACACCATATATTTT. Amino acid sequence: CASSQGPQGGNTIYF.

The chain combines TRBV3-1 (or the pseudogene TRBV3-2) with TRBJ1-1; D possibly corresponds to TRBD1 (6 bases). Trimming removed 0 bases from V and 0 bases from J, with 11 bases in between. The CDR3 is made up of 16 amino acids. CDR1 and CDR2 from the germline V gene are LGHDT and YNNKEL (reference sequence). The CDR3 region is CASSQDDRRMNTEAFF. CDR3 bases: TGTGCCAGCAGCCAAGATGACAGGCGCATGAACACTGAAGCTTTCTTT.

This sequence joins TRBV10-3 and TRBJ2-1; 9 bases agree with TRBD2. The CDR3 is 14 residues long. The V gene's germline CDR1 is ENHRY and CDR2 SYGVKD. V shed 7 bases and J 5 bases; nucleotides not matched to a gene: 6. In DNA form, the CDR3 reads TGTGCCATCAAAGGGGCTAGCGGGGACAATGAGCAGTTCTTC. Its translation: CAIKGASGDNEQFF.

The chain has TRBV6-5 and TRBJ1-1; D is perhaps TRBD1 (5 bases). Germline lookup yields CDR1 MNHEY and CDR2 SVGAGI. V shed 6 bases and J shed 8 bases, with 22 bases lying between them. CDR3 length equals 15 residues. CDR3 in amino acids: CASRKEAGTGREAFF. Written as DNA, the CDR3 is TGTGCCAGCAGGAAGGAGGCAGGGACTGGTCGGGAAGCTTTCTTT.

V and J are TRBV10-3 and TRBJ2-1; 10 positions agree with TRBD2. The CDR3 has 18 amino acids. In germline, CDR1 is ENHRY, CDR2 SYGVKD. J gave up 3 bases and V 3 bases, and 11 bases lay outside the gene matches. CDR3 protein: CAISDSSGRAGVYNEQFF. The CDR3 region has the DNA TGTGCCATCAGTGACTCGAGCGGGAGGGCCGGGGTCTACAATGAGCAGTTCTTC.

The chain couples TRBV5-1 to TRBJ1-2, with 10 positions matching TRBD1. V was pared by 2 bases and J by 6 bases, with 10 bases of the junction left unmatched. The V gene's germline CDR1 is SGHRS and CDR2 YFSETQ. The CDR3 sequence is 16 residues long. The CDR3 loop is CASSFIIGTGADGYTF. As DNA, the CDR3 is TGCGCCAGCAGCTTTATTATCGGGACAGGGGCTGATGGCTACACCTTC.

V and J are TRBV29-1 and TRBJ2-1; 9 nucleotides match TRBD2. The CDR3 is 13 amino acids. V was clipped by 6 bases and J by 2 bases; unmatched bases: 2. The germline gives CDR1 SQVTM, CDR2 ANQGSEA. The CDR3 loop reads CSVRLAAYNEQFF. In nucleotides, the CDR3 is TGCAGCGTCAGACTAGCGGCCTACAATGAGCAGTTCTTC.

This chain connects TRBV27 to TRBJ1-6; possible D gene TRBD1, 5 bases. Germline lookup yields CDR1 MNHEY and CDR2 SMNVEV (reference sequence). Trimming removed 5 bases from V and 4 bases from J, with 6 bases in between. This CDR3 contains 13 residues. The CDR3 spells CASSRQYNSPLHF. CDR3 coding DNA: TGTGCCAGCAGTCGACAGTATAATTCACCCCTCCACTTT.

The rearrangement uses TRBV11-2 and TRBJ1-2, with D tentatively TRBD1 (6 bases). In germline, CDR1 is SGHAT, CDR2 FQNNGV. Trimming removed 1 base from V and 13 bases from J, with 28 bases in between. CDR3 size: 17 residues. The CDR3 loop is CASSLALRGATGGDITF. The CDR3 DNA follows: TGTGCCAGCAGCTTAGCTCTACGGGGAGCGACGGGGGGCGATATCACCTTC.

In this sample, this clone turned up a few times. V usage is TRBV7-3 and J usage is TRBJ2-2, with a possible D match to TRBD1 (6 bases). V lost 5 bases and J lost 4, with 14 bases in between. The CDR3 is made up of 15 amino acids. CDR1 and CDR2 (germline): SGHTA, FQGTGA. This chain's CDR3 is CASSANTGITGELFF. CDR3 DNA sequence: TGTGCCAGCAGCGCGAATACAGGGATCACCGGGGAGCTGTTTTTT.

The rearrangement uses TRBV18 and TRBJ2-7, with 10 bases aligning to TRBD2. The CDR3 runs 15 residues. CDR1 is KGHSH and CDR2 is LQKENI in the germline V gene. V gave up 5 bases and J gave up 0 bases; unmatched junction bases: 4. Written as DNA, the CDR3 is TGTGCCAGCTCATCGGGACTAGCGTCCTCCTACGAGCAGTACTTC. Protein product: CASSSGLASSYEQYF.

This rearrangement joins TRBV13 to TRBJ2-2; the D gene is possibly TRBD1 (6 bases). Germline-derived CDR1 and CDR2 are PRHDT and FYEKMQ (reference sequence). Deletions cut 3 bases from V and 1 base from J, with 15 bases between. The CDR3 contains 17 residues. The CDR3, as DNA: TGTGCCAGCAGCTTCCTTACCGGGACACTGAACACCGGGGAGCTGTTTTTT. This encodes CASSFLTGTLNTGELFF.

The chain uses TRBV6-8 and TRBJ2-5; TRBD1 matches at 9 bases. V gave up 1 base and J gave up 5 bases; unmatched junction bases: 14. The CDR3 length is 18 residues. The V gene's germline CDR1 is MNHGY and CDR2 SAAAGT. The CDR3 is CASSYLSRTGASLETQYF. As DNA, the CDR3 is TGTGCCAGCAGTTACTTATCTCGGACAGGGGCGAGCCTGGAGACCCAGTACTTC.

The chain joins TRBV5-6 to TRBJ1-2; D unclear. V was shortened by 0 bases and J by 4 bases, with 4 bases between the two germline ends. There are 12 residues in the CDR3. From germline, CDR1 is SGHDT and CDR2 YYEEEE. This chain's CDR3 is CASSLASYGYTF. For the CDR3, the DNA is TGTGCCAGCAGCTTGGCCTCCTATGGCTACACCTTC.